What follows are 12 T cell receptor beta chains derived from one specimen sequenced in a study of T cell repertoires in ileal Crohn's disease. Using immunoSEQ multiplex PCR, the repertoire was profiled, and TCRdb retains in-frame clones only, with some absent. Seen here are fewer than 15,000 clones, roughly 80% observed once, and the top ten hold over 15%. Time point denoted: neoterminal ileum biopsy at postoperative endoscopy, about 6 months after surgery. Specimen: ileal tissue. Every receptor here comes from an adult with Crohn's disease.

The CDR3 sequence is CASSSLAGGGTSTDTQYF. The CDR3, as DNA: TGTGCCAGCAGTTCCCTAGCGGGTGGGGGGACTAGCACAGATACGCAGTATTTT. The chain joins TRBV28 to TRBJ2-3; TRBD2 aligns across 8 bases. Germline trimming cut 4 bases from V and 0 bases from J; bases unmatched to any gene: 12. Germline CDR1 is MDHEN and CDR2 is SYDVKM. CDR3 length: 18 residues.

The chain recombines TRBV28 with TRBJ1-4; the D gene is possibly TRBD1 (6 bases). V lost 5 bases and J lost 3, with 10 bases in between. The length of the CDR3 is 14 residues. The V gene's germline CDR1 is MDHEN and CDR2 SYDVKM. CDR3 residues: CASSLTGANEKLFF. The DNA of the CDR3 is TGTGCCAGCAGTCTGACAGGTGCTAATGAAAAACTGTTTTTT. Combining the CDR3 with reference TRBV28 and TRBJ1-4 gives the whole variable domain DVKVTQSSRYLVKRTGEKVFLECVQDMDHENMFWYRQDPGLGLRLIYFSYDVKMKEKGDIPEGYSVSREKKERFSLILESASTNQTSMYLCASSLTGANEKLFFGSGTQLSVL.

Notes on this clone: An end of the junction does not agree with germline; a read error may underlie this. This rearrangement joins TRBV28 to TRBJ2-7, with TRBD2 matching over 8 bases. The CDR3 sequence is 15 residues long. Germline V gives CDR1 MDHEN, CDR2 SYDVKM. The CDR3 bases are TGTGCCAGCAGTCCGCCCCCGGGACTAGTTACGGAAGCGCACTTC. Translation gives CASSPPPGLVTEAHF.

This sequence joins TRBV6-1 and TRBJ1-1; D may be TRBD1 (5 bases). This CDR3 is 16 amino acids long. Germline V gives CDR1 MNHNS, CDR2 SASEGT. The V end was cut by 2 bases, the J end by 7 bases, with 20 bases between. The CDR3 loop is CASSEPRGLGWIEAFF. CDR3 sequence (DNA): TGTGCCAGCAGTGAACCGCGGGGCTTGGGATGGATTGAAGCTTTCTTT.

The rearrangement links TRBV7-2 to TRBJ2-3, with 11 bases identical to TRBD2. V shed 7 bases, J shed 4 bases, and the junction held 7 bases outside the gene matches. Looked up from germline, CDR1 is SGHTA and CDR2 is FQGNSA. This CDR3 has 15 amino acids. The CDR3 protein is CASNPRLAGSDTQYF. In nucleotides, the CDR3 is TGTGCCAGCAACCCCCGACTAGCGGGATCAGATACGCAGTATTTT.

The chain couples TRBV5-1 to TRBJ2-1, with 8 bases matching TRBD2. The trim removed 4 bases at V and 6 bases at J, leaving 9 bases unmatched. The CDR3 is 15 residues long. CDR1 SGHRS and CDR2 YFSETQ come from the germline V gene. CDR3: CASSPTLAAPNEQFF. CDR3 bases: TGCGCCAGCAGCCCCACACTAGCGGCCCCCAATGAGCAGTTCTTC.

This chain joins TRBV28 and TRBJ1-4, with TRBD1 as a possible D gene (6 bases). The CDR3 extends over 14 amino acids. The germline CDR1 and CDR2 sequences are MDHEN and SYDVKM. The germline V and J ends were trimmed by 5 bases and 4 bases, with 11 bases remaining between them. CDR3 DNA: TGTGCCAGCAGTCAAGACAGGAGTAATGAAAAACTGTTTTTT. It translates to CASSQDRSNEKLFF.

Regarding this clone: Mismatch with germline at one junction end may stem from a read error. The V and J genes are TRBV7-7 and TRBJ2-5, with 7 bases identical to TRBD1. Germline V CDR1 and CDR2: SSHAT, FNYEAQ (reference sequence). The CDR3 is made up of 14 amino acids. CDR3 sequence (DNA): TGTGCTAGCAGCCATAAGGGGGCCCAAGAGACCCAGTACTTC. It is translated as CASSHKGAQETQYF.

This clone was detected once. The CDR3, as DNA: TGTGCCAGCACAAGTTTGGGCAGGAACACTGAAGCTTTCTTT. Translation gives CASTSLGRNTEAFF. The chain links TRBV2 to TRBJ1-1; D remains ambiguous. Trimming left V 7 bases short and J 1 base short, with 13 bases between. The length of the CDR3 is 14 residues. Germline CDR1 reads SNHLY; CDR2 reads FYNNEI.

The chain carries TRBV27 and TRBJ2-7; 11 bases match TRBD2. The CDR3 extends over 15 amino acids. Trimming removed 3 bases from V and 6 bases from J; junction bases left unmatched: 7. CDR1 and CDR2 from the germline V gene are MNHEY and SMNVEV (reference sequence). The CDR3 nucleotides are TGTGCCAGCAGTTTGACTAGCGGGATGGGCGGCGAGCAGTACTTC. Translating gives CASSLTSGMGGEQYF.

The gene calls are TRBV14 and TRBJ2-1, with D possibly TRBD2 on 5 matching bases. This CDR3 has 15 residues. Trimming stripped 0 bases from V and 4 bases from J, with 10 bases between. Germline V gene sequence: CDR1 SGHDN, CDR2 FVKESK. As DNA, the CDR3 is TGTGCCAGCAGCCAAGACCGGGGATTATACAATGAGCAGTTCTTC. This encodes CASSQDRGLYNEQFF.

The chain uses TRBV6-6 and TRBJ2-7; D might be TRBD2 (5 bases). The CDR3 is made up of 14 amino acids. Germline values: CDR1 MNHNY, CDR2 SVGAGI (reference sequence). V was clipped by 7 bases and J by 8 bases, with 21 bases between them. The CDR3 region has the DNA TGTGCCAGCACCGACCCCAGCGGAGCTACGCAGCAGTACTTC. Residues: CASTDPSGATQQYF.